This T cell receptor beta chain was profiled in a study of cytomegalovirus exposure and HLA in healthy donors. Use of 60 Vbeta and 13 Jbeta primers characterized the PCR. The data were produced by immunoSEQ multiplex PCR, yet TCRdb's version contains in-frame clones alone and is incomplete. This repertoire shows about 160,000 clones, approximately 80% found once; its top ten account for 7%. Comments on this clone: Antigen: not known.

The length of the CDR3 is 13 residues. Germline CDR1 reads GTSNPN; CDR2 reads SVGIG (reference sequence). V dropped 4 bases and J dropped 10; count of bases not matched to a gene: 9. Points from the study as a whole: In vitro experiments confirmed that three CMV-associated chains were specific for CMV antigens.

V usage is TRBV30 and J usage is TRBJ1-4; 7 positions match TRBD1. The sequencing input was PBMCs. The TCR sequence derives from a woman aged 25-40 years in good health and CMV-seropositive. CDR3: CAWKGRGFVKLFF. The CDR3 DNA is TGTGCCTGGAAGGGCAGGGGGTTCGTAAAACTGTTTTTT.